The present TCR beta chain was sequenced within a study of circulating and synovial CD4+ cells in juvenile arthritis. Study outcomes and limitations: Circulating pathogenic-like lymphocytes shared a substantially higher fraction of CDR3 sequences with synovium than bulk blood. Vbeta family usage analysis did not detect the pathogenic-like versus bulk difference. Bulk blood CD4 samples held at least an order of magnitude more or fewer genomes than CPL.

Data came from immunoSEQ multiplex PCR; TCRdb stores just in-frame clones and leaves some out. This table holds about 39,000 clones, roughly 94% found once. Losses at the gene ends were 3 bases for V and 7 bases for J; bases not matched to a gene: 9. Looked up from germline, CDR1 is SGHNT and CDR2 is YENEEA. The CDR3 extends over 14 amino acids. For this clone: Its target is unknown.

The clonotype originates from a human donor with juvenile idiopathic arthritis. The sequenced sample consisted of CD4+ T cells from blood. The chain couples TRBV11-3 to TRBJ2-7, with 7 bases fitting TRBD2. The CDR3 region is CASSLGNWEGEQYF. CDR3 in DNA: TGTGCCAGCAGCTTGGGGAACTGGGAGGGTGAGCAGTACTTC.